These T cell receptor beta chains were read from a single sample in a study of T cells in Graves' hyperthyroidism and ophthalmopathy. TCRdb itself ran the multiplex PCR reads through MiXCR, one entry per CDR3 protein. The data hold a few hundred thousand distinct CDR3 sequences, with roughly 18% observed a single time. Specimen: blood. The origin of the receptors is a young man with Graves' ophthalmopathy. CDR3s leave out the opening cysteine and the closing phenylalanine or tryptophan. Size is omitted from some rows. Given values are once, few, many or a class for expanded clones.

V gene	J gene	clone size	CDR3 protein
TRBV10-3	TRBJ2-2	few	AISARQGVDTGELF
TRBV29-1	TRBJ1-1	NA	SVEAGNTEAF
TRBV20-1	TRBJ1-6	many	SARGGNNSPLH
TRBV19	TRBJ1-2	NA	ASYQGAYGYT
TRBV27	TRBJ1-1	few	ASSLSGSPTEAF
TRBV5-6	TRBJ2-3	NA	ASSFSGTSLTDTQY
TRBV27	TRBJ1-1	NA	ASRPGQGGTEAF
TRBV18	TRBJ1-2	NA	ASSLGRLRDTYGYT
TRBV12-3/TRBV12-4	TRBJ1-1	many	ASSLSGGAGNTEAF
TRBV7-2	TRBJ1-6	NA	ASSFRGRDNSPLH
TRBV18	TRBJ2-2	few	ASSPPTGLNTGELF
TRBV7-2	TRBJ2-3	NA	ASSLMGASATDTQY
TRBV12-3/TRBV12-4	TRBJ1-2	many	ASSEMGLEGYGYT
TRBV6-1	TRBJ1-2	many	ASSIERVGSYGYT
TRBV4-1	TRBJ1-2	NA	ASSQENVAGDGYT
TRBV20-1	TRBJ1-6	many	SAGHRNANSPLH
TRBV6-1	TRBJ1-5	NA	ASSADRAYSNQPQH
TRBV18	TRBJ2-1	many	ASSPPALYGYNEQF
TRBV2	TRBJ1-5	many	ASAREGQGLQPQH
TRBV28	TRBJ2-7	NA	ASIFGTTQY
TRBV12-3/TRBV12-4	TRBJ2-1	many	ASRQEGASGNEQF
TRBV19	TRBJ2-1	few	ASSQGTDDNEQF
TRBV10-3	TRBJ1-1	once	AISESQGWTEAF
TRBV15	TRBJ2-7	few	ATSRVLGIFAQY
TRBV28	TRBJ2-7	few	ASSTPSGASYEQY